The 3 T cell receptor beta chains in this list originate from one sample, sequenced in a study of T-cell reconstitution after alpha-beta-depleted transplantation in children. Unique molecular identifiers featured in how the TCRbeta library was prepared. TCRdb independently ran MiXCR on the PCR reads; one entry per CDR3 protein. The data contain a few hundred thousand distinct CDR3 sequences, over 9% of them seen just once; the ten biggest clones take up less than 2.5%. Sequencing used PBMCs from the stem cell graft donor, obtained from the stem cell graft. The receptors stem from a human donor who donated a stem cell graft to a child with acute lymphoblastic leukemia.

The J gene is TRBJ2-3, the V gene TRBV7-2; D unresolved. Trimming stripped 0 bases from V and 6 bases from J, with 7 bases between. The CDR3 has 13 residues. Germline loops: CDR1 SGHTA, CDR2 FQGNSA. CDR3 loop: CASSLAAADTQYF. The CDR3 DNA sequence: TGTGCCAGCAGCTTAGCGGCCGCCGATACGCAGTATTTT.

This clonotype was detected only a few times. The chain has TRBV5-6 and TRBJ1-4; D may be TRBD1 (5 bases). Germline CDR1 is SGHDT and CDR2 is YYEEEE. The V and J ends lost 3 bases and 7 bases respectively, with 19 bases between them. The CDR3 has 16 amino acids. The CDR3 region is CASSYYRDFTGEKLFF. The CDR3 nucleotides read TGTGCCAGCAGCTACTACCGGGACTTTACGGGTGAAAAACTGTTTTTT.

The CDR3 loop is CASISSHWLAGGRVTDTQYF. DNA of the CDR3: TGTGCCAGCATCTCCTCCCATTGGCTAGCGGGAGGGCGGGTAACAGATACGCAGTATTTT. This chain links TRBV6-2 or TRBV6-3 with TRBJ2-3; TRBD2 matches 12 bases. CDR1 is MNHEY, CDR2 SVGEGT, per germline. CDR3 length equals 20 residues. V was pared by 7 bases and J by 3 bases, with 20 bases of the junction left unmatched.